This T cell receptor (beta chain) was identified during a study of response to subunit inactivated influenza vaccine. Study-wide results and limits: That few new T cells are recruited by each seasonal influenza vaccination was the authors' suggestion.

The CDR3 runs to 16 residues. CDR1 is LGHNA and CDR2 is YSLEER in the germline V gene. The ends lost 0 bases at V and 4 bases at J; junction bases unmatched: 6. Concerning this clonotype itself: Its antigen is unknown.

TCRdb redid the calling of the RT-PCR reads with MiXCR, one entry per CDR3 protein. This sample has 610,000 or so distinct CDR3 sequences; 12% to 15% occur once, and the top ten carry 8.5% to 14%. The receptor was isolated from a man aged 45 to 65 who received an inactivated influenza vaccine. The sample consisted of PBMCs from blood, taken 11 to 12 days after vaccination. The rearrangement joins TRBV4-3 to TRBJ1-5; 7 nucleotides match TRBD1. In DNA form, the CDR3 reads TGCGCCAGCAGCCAAGATGGGGGGACAGAGAATCAGCCCCAGCATTTT. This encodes CASSQDGGTENQPQHF.